The clone carrying this TCR beta chain has only a few counts. The target antigen is unknown. Each of the donors had 9 to 10 milliliters of peripheral blood drawn into EDTA-treated Vacutainer tubes. These data are taken from a study of blood T cells in healthy people across ages. Looking at the study overall: Per every two T cells, about one barcoded beta molecule was captured by template switching.

Regarding the study as a whole: Among T cells, TCR beta diversity per million cells dropped roughly linearly as age rose.

Deletions cut 0 bases from V and 8 bases from J, with 4 bases between. CDR1 is SNHLY and CDR2 is FYNNEI in the germline V gene. The CDR3 extends over 11 amino acids. The use of a sample-barcoded 5' primer and a J-beta primer mix characterized a second PCR of roughly 6 to 11 cycles. TCRdb re-called the 5' RACE reads with MiXCR, one entry per CDR3 protein. The sample lists about 800,000 distinct CDR3 sequences; around a quarter were seen once. Separately, the same data were catalogued under a study of T cells of mothers and their children.

Sequences were obtained from blood. This clonotype was obtained from a boy younger than 18 in good health. This chain uses TRBV2 with TRBJ1-2; no clear D gene. In DNA, the CDR3 is TGTGCCAGCAGTGAAGCCCAAGGCTACACCTTC. Translated: CASSEAQGYTF.